This TCR beta chain was found in a study of blood T cells in healthy people across ages (dated by TCRdb to 2015 to 2017). With regard to the full study: Template switching captured roughly one uniquely barcoded TCR beta cDNA molecule per two T cells in model experiments. Two additional independent replicas of 1 million unique cDNA reads from the same blood draw were analyzed for two donors (one aged 18 to 30 and one aged 80 or older). Age-related changes in TCR beta repertoire diversity were measured in the study by deep sequencing normalized with unique cDNA molecular identifiers. To avoid experimental bias, donors of different ages were spread randomly across the sequencing lanes. The donors were split into four age groups: young (average approximately 16 years), middle-aged (about 40), aged (about 62) and long-lived (approximately 80). Broader findings and caveats from the paper: The percentage of naive T cells measured by flow cytometry correlated strongly with observed TCR beta diversity. Observed TCR beta diversity per million T cells fell roughly linearly with age, and a significant reduction was already apparent by age around 36. Since profiling was done on bulk unsorted PBMCs, naive and antigen-experienced compartments could not be conclusively compared. The CMV infection status of donors was not known, potentially confounding age-related changes in expanded clonotypes. Compared with the aged group, the long-lived group had more naive CD4+ T cells, fewer expanded clones and increased TCR diversity, suggesting age selection. Estimates of total diversity based on one million sequenced T cells were considered lower bounds and underestimates.

The method behind the library was 5' RACE. Sequencing was performed on an Illumina HiSeq 2500. A second PCR of about 6 to 11 cycles was performed with a sample-barcoded 5' primer and a J-beta primer mix. A template-switch 5' adaptor carrying 12 random nucleotides introduced a unique molecular identifier onto each TCR beta cDNA molecule. At least 2.5 million CDR3-containing paired-end reads were obtained from each sample. First-strand cDNA synthesis was performed from all RNA using the Mint cDNA synthesis kit, with priming by a TRBC-specific oligonucleotide. After uracil-DNA glycosylase treatment, a first 18-cycle PCR used universal primers M1SS and BC2_uni_R on all cDNA. The paper's data handling went like this. For normalization, 1 million high-quality reads, each with a distinct molecular identifier, were randomly selected from each sample. Instead of being binned into consensus sequences, reads that shared molecular identifiers were thrown out. MiTCR, run with a Q25 quality threshold and the strictest error-elimination algorithm, handled CDR3 identification, clonotype clustering and error correction. A nonparametric unseen species model with Euler transformation was used to estimate a lower bound on total TCR beta diversity. TCRdb reprocessing: public reads trimmed at Q25 with fastp, clones called with MiXCR, in-frame beta chains kept. Each entry merges the rows of one CDR3 protein and shows their most common DNA and genes. TCRdb's processing, not the authors' own work, is the source of the V and J calls. This sample gives about 1,500,000 distinct CDR3 sequences in total; 35% to 45% of them show up just once. 7.9% of the sample goes to the ten largest clones.

Points on this clonotype: The antigen it binds to is not known. No per-base quality is available; no much larger clone lies one base away.

From the cysteine up to the phenylalanine, the CDR3 has a length of 15 residues. This entry keeps only the CDR3 DNA: 45 bases, framed from base 1. From a lookup of the germline V gene, CDR1 and CDR2 are SQVTM and ANQGSEA. V is reduced by 4 bases and J by 1 base, leaving a spacing of 16 bases between them. The donors were around 39 Caucasian individuals from Russia, aged roughly 6 to 100 years, who were systemically healthy. Each donor gave about 10 milliliters of peripheral blood, drawn into EDTA-treated Vacutainer tubes. Ficoll-Paque density-gradient centrifugation was used to isolate PBMCs, with at least 6 million obtained per sample. Trizol reagent was used to extract total RNA from PBMCs, with at least 6 micrograms per sample. For every donor, flow cytometry on a PBMC aliquot measured the percentage of naive CD45RAhigh/CD27high T cells.

This sequence originates from a woman in her late teens or twenties in good health. Sequences were obtained from blood. The sequence is built from TRBV29-1 and TRBJ1-2, with TRBD1 perhaps the D gene, on 5 matching bases. In nucleotide form, the sequence is TGCAGCGTTGCTTTTTTTGCTGGGGGTAACTATGGCTACACCTTC. This sequence encodes CSVAFFAGGNYGYTF. Reference TRBV29-1 and TRBJ1-2 genes cover what lies past the CDR3, so the full variable domain is SAVISQKPSRDICQRGTSLTIQCQVDSQVTMMFWYRQQPGQSLTLIATANQGSEATYESGFVIDKFPISRPNLTFSTLTVSNMSPEDSSIYLCSVAFFAGGNYGYTFGSGTRLTVV.